Below, one T cell receptor (beta chain) is given with its context. Its antigen is undetermined. Ophthalmopathy-affected donors exhibited moderate-to-severe activity, CAS ≥3, NOSPECS ≥4, and duration under 3 months. Fresh peripheral blood (more than 9.5 ml) yielded the PBMCs. The germline V gene has CDR1 LNHDA and CDR2 SQIVND (reference sequence). This CDR3 has 14 amino acids. Trimming removed 7 bases from V and 0 bases from J, with 12 bases in between. The data originate from a study of Graves' ophthalmopathy and Graves' hyperthyroidism. TCR beta CDR3 regions were amplified from RNA transcripts. The first round was an RT-PCR with HTBI primers, and the second round was a multiplex PCR. TCRdb reprocessed the multiplex PCR reads via MiXCR and lists one record per CDR3 protein. The sample holds some 750,000 distinct CDR3 sequences, roughly two fifths seen once. Study-level points and caveats: Blood samples also showed most expanded thyroid clonotypes exceeding 0.001 frequency. With 65% to 71% sensitivity and 72% to 85% specificity, the model predicted ophthalmopathy progression.

Sequencing was done on a sample of peripheral blood. The rearrangement links TRBV19 to TRBJ1-1, with TRBD1 as a possible D gene (5 bases). This TCR was recovered from an adult man with Graves' ophthalmopathy. CDR3 in DNA: TGTGCCAGTAATATGGGGGGGATGAACACTGAAGCTTTCTTT. It is translated as CASNMGGMNTEAFF.